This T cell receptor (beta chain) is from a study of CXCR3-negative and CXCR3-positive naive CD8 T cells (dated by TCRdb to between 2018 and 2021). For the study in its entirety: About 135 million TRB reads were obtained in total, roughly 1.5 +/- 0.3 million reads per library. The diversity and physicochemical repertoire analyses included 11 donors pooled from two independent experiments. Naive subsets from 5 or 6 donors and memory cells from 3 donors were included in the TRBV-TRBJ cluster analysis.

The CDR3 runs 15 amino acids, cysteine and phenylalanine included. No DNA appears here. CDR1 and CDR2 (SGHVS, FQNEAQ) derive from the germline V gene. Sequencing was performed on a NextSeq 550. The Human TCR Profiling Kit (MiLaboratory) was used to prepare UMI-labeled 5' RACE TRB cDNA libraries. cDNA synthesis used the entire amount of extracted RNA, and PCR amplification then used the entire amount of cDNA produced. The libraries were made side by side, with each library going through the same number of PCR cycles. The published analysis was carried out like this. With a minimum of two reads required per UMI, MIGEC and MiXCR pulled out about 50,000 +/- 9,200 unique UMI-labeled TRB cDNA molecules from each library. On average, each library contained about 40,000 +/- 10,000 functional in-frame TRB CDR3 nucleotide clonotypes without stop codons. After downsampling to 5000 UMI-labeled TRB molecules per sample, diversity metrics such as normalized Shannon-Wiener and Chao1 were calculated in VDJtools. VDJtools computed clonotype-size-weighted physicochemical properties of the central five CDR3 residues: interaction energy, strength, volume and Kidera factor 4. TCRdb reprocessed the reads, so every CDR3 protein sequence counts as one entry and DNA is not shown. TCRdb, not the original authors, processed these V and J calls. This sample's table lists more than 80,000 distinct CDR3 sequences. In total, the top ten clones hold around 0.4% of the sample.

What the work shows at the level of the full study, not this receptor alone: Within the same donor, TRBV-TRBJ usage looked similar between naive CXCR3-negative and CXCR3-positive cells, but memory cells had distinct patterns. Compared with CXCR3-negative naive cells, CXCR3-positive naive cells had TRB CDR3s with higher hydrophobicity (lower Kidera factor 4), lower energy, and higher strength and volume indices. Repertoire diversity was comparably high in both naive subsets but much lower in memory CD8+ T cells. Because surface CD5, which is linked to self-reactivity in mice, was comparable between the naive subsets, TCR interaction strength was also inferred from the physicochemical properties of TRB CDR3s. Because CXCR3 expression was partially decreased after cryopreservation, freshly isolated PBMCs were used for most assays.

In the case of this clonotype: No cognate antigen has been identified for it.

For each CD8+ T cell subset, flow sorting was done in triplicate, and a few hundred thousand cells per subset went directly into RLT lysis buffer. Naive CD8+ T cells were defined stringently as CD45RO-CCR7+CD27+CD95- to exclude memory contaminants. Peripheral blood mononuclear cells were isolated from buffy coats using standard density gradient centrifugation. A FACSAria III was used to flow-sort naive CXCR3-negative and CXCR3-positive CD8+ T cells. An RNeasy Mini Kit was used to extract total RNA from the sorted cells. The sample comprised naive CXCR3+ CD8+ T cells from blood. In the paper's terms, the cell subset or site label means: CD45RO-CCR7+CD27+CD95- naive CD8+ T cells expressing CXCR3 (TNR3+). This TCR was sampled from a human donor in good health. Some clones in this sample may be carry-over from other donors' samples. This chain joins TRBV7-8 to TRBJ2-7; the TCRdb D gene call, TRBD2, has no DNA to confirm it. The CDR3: CASSLHRWEGDEQYF.